Listed below are T cell receptor beta chains from one sample, sequenced in a study of blood T cell repertoires in COVID-19. The repertoire was sequenced with immunoSEQ multiplex PCR; TCRdb's copy has only in-frame clones and lacks some. The sample contains hundreds of thousands of clones, roughly 90% of which appear only once. The sample taken for sequencing was PBMCs or T cells enriched from blood (not recorded which). The receptors were sampled from a woman in her thirties with acute COVID-19. Each CDR3 is given with its conserved first and last residue. Fields, in order: J gene, V gene, CDR3 protein.

TRBJ1-1	TRBV7-9	CASTRDRALTEAFF
TRBJ2-2	TRBV4-2	CASSQGFLAGDTGELFF
TRBJ2-1	TRBV5-1	CASSSQTSGKNNEQFF
TRBJ1-2	TRBV27	CASSLGQGGVYGYTF
TRBJ1-5	TRBV28	CASSSLFQGTSNQPQHF
TRBJ1-2	TRBV19	CASSPNRHRGYTF
TRBJ2-7	TRBV14	CASSQEQGAPYEQYF
TRBJ1-3	TRBV29-1	CSVWAGNTIYF
TRBJ1-3	TRBV5-1	CASSLDSSGNTIYF
TRBJ1-4	TRBV5-1	CASSLRGQLDEKLFF
TRBJ2-6	TRBV19	CATGTGGLGANVLTF
TRBJ1-2	TRBV30	CAWSVRGTDEGYTF
TRBJ1-1	TRBV7-6	CASSREGQWVLNTEAFF
TRBJ1-1	TRBV5-6	CASSKGTAEAFF
TRBJ1-5	TRBV4-3	CASSLRTGVQPQHF
TRBJ1-5	TRBV28	CASTQRRGGDDQPQHF
TRBJ1-5	TRBV6-2/TRBV6-3	CASSPYSPYSNQPQHF
TRBJ1-1	TRBV19	CASRQGPVGTEAFF
TRBJ1-3	TRBV5-1	CASSLGTGYFGNTIYF
TRBJ1-1	TRBV5-4	CASSLVGAYGTEAFF
TRBJ2-3	TRBV4-3	CASSQGRGQSTDTQYF
TRBJ1-1	TRBV9	CASSVGDKTPEAFF
TRBJ1-5	TRBV9	CASSPTGGQPQHF
TRBJ1-3	TRBV7-2	CASSSGGGTYGNTIYF
TRBJ1-2	TRBV28	CAGRDTIDGYTF
TRBJ1-5	TRBV6-1	CASSEGRDLQPQHF
TRBJ1-5	TRBV7-2	CASSFYRDQPQHF
TRBJ1-1	TRBV5-4	CASSSGTLMANTEAFF
TRBJ1-4	TRBV2	CASNRLPGANEKLFF
TRBJ1-4	TRBV30	CASEGRLGEKLFF
TRBJ2-5	TRBV11-2	CASSLYSGDQETQYF
TRBJ1-3	TRBV5-4	CASSLADKGNTIYF
TRBJ1-4	TRBV5-4	CASSSSGLANEKLFF
TRBJ1-2	TRBV29-1	CSVARAANYGYTF
TRBJ2-7	TRBV3-1/TRBV3-2	CASSQGRGISYEQYF
TRBJ1-1	TRBV5-4	CASSLDGTRNTEAFF
TRBJ2-3	TRBV7-2	CASSRGTEPYTQYF
TRBJ1-3	TRBV30	CAWRESGAGNTIYF
TRBJ1-2	TRBV9	CASSSRPLARENYGYTF
TRBJ2-3	TRBV14	CASSFTSGGADTQYF
TRBJ1-5	TRBV12-3/TRBV12-4	CASSWGPNQPQHF
TRBJ1-5	TRBV18	CASSPISRQGIYNQPQHF
TRBJ1-1	TRBV2	CASSGQLNTEAFF
TRBJ2-3	TRBV19	CASSIGGLAGGRDTQYF
TRBJ2-3	TRBV30	CAWSSSNTDTQYF
TRBJ1-6	TRBV5-4	CASSFGIPGQGISPLHF
TRBJ1-4	TRBV30	CAWSGGLAREKLFF
TRBJ2-2	TRBV27	CASSPPRTGTHDTGELFF
TRBJ2-7	TRBV5-5	CASSFLSSLSSYYEQYF
TRBJ1-1	TRBV11-2	CASSLEAEEAFF
TRBJ2-7	TRBV30	CAWTGTPSSYEQYF
TRBJ2-7	TRBV13	CASSLSPFLGTGGYEQYF
TRBJ2-7	TRBV18	CASSPPVTHYEQYF
TRBJ1-3	TRBV6-5	CASSYGESGNTIYF
TRBJ2-7	TRBV7-9	CASSVSAYEQYF
TRBJ2-3	TRBV5-4	CASSSGQVSTDTQYF
TRBJ2-4	TRBV27	CASSSRGAGKNIQYF
TRBJ2-5	TRBV7-3	CASSRGPSGGTQETQYF
TRBJ2-7	TRBV27	CASSTLGPSGVSSYEQYF
TRBJ2-1	TRBV7-2	CASSLAQGSYNEQFF